This T cell receptor beta chain was captured in a study of cytomegalovirus exposure and HLA in healthy donors (TCRdb year 2017). About the full investigation: According to an earlier analysis of several hundred of the donors, about 190 million T cells yielded 117 million unique TCR beta sequences and 276 Gb of sequence data. An early release that covered roughly 600 HLA-typed donors contained around 300 gigabases of sequencing data and about 93 million unique TCR sequences. Rather than using new phenotypic data, the later analysis identified candidate immune exposures from TCR beta sequences and from how often those sequences occurred across donors. To decide whether each TCR beta V gene segment behaved as functional or pseudogenic, an earlier analysis of several hundred of the donors relied on high-throughput TCR beta sequencing. To study patterns of TCR occurrence, a later analysis re-analyzed previously published TCR beta repertoires from 666 donors and added high-resolution HLA genotyping. A few DR-DQ haplotypes were treated as single units for association and clustering because of strong linkage in the cohort. Of the roughly 400 genotyped donors, over 80% were placed in the genetic ancestry cluster associated with self-reported Caucasian donors. HLA typing included class I and class II loci at four-digit resolution. A separate validation cohort of some 130 different subjects was used in addition to the approximately 640-subject first cohort. Alongside the repertoire data, information on donor age, sex, ethnicity and CMV serostatus was compiled. All discovery cohort repertoires had been generated using a single sequencing platform. In a later genetic analysis, genome-wide SNP genotypes for about three fifths of the 666 donors were used, and that subset was treated as a discovery cohort. The study was designed to test whether signatures of past pathogen exposure could be identified by cataloging public T cell receptors. The study used immunosequencing to profile the T cell repertoires of approximately 650 subjects and linked those repertoires to cytomegalovirus serostatus. The number of donors typed differed by locus, with roughly 629-640 for A, B, C, DRB1 and DQB1, 522 for DQA1, 606 for DPA1, and 472 for DPB1. Among 300 to 500 genotyped donors of the cohort, an average of around 240,000 unique TCR beta nucleotide sequences was sequenced per donor, of which 15% to 20% were non-productive. High-throughput TCR immunosequencing, statistical association of individual TCRs with disease status, and machine learning were combined to predict cytomegalovirus infection status. Overall study outcomes, separate from this receptor: The classifier was reported to diagnose cytomegalovirus status with high specificity and sensitivity in both the original cohort and the validation cohort. Specific HLA alleles were associated with 15,000 to 20,000 TCR beta sequences at a false discovery rate of 0.05 in a later analysis. A later genetic analysis reported fewer N-insertions in productive TCRs among donors in an Asian-associated ancestry cluster than the roughly 640-donor mean. Several of the top co-occurrence clusters appeared to be linked to parvovirus B19, influenza, CMV and Epstein-Barr virus, according to a later analysis. The authors suggested that the approach could potentially be generalized to other disease states and immunological phenotypes. Three of the identified cytomegalovirus-associated TCR beta chains were confirmed in vitro to be specific for cytomegalovirus antigens. A later analysis found that TCR association rates varied across HLA loci, with DRB1 alleles showing the most associated TCRs and HLA-C alleles the fewest. Correlated functional status among segregating V segments might reflect linkage disequilibrium, but an unknown experimental factor could not be ruled out. Some IMGT-functional V segments, including TRBV6-2 and TRBV6-3, could not be distinguished by the 87-base-pair reads and were therefore excluded. A later genetic analysis associated a missense DCLRE1C variant with V-gene and J-gene trimming of TCR beta chains, and an independent cohort replicated the association. Because counts were too low, roughly 18 rarely observed V segments, including chromosome 9 orphons, were left out of the earlier analysis of several hundred of the donors. The study gave a list of about 150 TCR beta chains associated with cytomegalovirus. In an earlier analysis of 587 of the donors, most TCR beta V segments appeared in productive rearrangements about 90% or about 30% of the time, broadly matching IMGT annotations. A cluster of highly shared sequence variants was judged likely to represent a technical artifact of the sequencing pipeline. Sequencing depth was assumed to be roughly uniform across donors in the presence/absence analyses, though that assumption may not hold. For the cohort, immune exposure information was limited to CMV serostatus. The cohort was sequenced for TCR beta chains only, and without alpha or paired-chain data the features that could be detected were limited. Strong co-occurrence of HLA alleles, especially DR and DQ, made assigning TCR associations to individual alleles difficult. Most TCR sequences were seen in very few donors, while some public TCRs were found in many individuals. Compared with equally common non-associated chains, HLA-associated TCR beta chains in a later analysis were more clonally expanded and had lower generation probabilities. A further reported finding was that TCR beta sequences accurately predicted the HLA-A and HLA-B alleles for most subjects in the first cohort. Most CMV-associated TCR beta chains appeared to be HLA-restricted in a later analysis, and the HLA associations seemed to be driven largely by CMV exposure. HLA typing was unavailable for some donors at each locus, so association tests used only the typed subset.

As concerns this clone: The target of this receptor is not known. No much larger clone exists at a distance of one base, and base qualities are not known.

In total, roughly 670 healthy bone marrow donors made up the cohort. All cohort members were sampled while nominally healthy, although unrecorded immune exposures were likely present. The donor tested CMV seropositive, placing the donor among the roughly 300 seropositive members of the cohort. A peripheral blood sample was provided by each donor, and peripheral blood mononuclear cells were used for TCR beta sequencing. The Qiagen DNeasy Blood Extraction Kit was used to extract genomic DNA from the blood cell samples. Receptor amplification or capture employed the immunoSEQ multiplex PCR assay. A mixture of 60 forward primers for TCR Vbeta segments and 13 reverse primers for TCR Jbeta segments was used in the multiplex PCR. The CDR3 region of rearranged TCR beta genes was amplified from genomic DNA by a multiplex PCR assay. On the Illumina HiSeq System, the amplified TCR beta libraries were sequenced as 87-base-pair reads. Per the source publication's procedure: A later analysis tallied around 80 million unique TCR beta chains across the 700 or so repertoires, and roughly 11 million of those chains were shared by two or more donors. A nearest-neighbor algorithm error-corrected the raw reads and collapsed the reads into unique sequences, merging closely related sequences to remove PCR and sequencing errors. CDR3 sequences were aligned to IMGT reference sequences to assign V, D and J gene segments. For a sequence to be retained, a match of at least six nucleotides to both a V gene segment and a J gene segment was required. A rearrangement was called productive if the CDR3 had no stop codons and remained in frame with V and J, and every other rearrangement was called non-productive. CDR3 was defined according to IMGT convention as the region running from the second conserved V-encoded cysteine to the conserved J-encoded phenylalanine. In an earlier analysis of roughly 580 of the donors, sequences lacking an unambiguous match to a single V gene segment were excluded. An earlier analysis of several hundred of the donors called V segments functional above 56.7% productive rearrangements and segregating when the between-donor standard deviation exceeded 5%. A statistical classification framework was developed to diagnose cytomegalovirus status using the catalog of TCR beta chain sequences. A later analysis assigned V and J genes by comparing TCR nucleotide sequences with IMGT/GENE-DB human TR gene sequences. The TCRdist pipeline was used in a later analysis to assign CDR3 sequences and most-parsimonious VDJ recombination scenarios. A later analysis defined each TCR beta chain by its CDR3 amino acid sequence plus V-gene family, and excluded reads lacking a unique V-gene family. A later analysis removed 500 to 650 highly shared, low-generation-probability nucleotide sequences to deal with suspected cross-contamination and a sequencing artifact. In a later analysis, a clonal expansion index for each public chain was calculated from normalized within-repertoire ranks of inferred template counts. Generation probabilities in a later analysis came from a VDJ recombination model fitted to out-of-frame rearrangements, and those results were checked against IGoR. In a later analysis, TCR-TCR, TCR-HLA and TCR-CMV co-occurrence was scored with hypergeometric tests, and a repertoire-size bias correction was applied to TCR pairs. False discovery rates were estimated in a later analysis by permuting HLA or CMV assignments 20 times. In a later analysis, co-occurring TCRs were grouped with DBSCAN, and TCRdist sequence similarity was added when clustering was performed within HLA-allele-positive subsets. Co-occurrence clustering excluded repertoires with fewer than 30,000 or more than 120,000 public chains, plus five with anomalous nucleotide sharing. As stored in TCRdb, this immuneACCESS dataset retains in-frame rearrangements with V and J assigned. A fraction of the clones does not appear; measured against another copy, unresolved V genes explain less than half of the discrepancy, and the remainder lacks a known reason. D and trimming come from the DNA, and the V and J calls and clone size come from that table. The sample table contains 80,000 to 100,000 clones; only one count was recorded for approximately 83% of them. The top ten constitute 3% to 4.5% of the sample.

V lost 6 bases and J lost 4 bases, and the count of bases not matched to a germline gene is 5. CDR1 and CDR2, looked up from the germline V gene, are SNHLY and FYNNEI. The CDR3 starts with the cysteine, ends with the phenylalanine, and has 14 residues. Only the CDR3 DNA is retained, 42 bases long and in frame from the first base. The receptor's source is a female donor in good health and CMV-seropositive. The chain couples TRBV2 to TRBJ1-1, and TRBD1 matches 10 of the central bases. The sequencing sample was made of PBMCs. The CDR3 reads CASSGQGVSTEAFF. The DNA sequence is as follows: TGTGCCAGCAGCGGACAGGGGGTTAGCACTGAAGCTTTCTTT.